In its sample, the clone carrying this T cell receptor (beta chain) was seen many times. What it binds is unknown. The data derive from a study of response to subunit inactivated influenza vaccine. Using its own MiXCR run on the RT-PCR reads, TCRdb lists one record per CDR3 protein. The sample has hundreds of thousands of distinct CDR3 sequences; 6% to 9% are singletons. Points from the study as a whole: There was a suggestion from the authors that each seasonal influenza vaccination recruits few new T cells.

Trimming removed 0 bases from V and 7 bases from J; junction bases left unmatched: 0. This CDR3 has 13 amino acids. Germline loops: CDR1 SGHRS, CDR2 YFSETQ. The V and J genes are TRBV5-1 and TRBJ2-4, with 8 positions matching TRBD1. This clonotype was obtained from a man between 50 and 69 years old who received an inactivated influenza vaccine. Sequenced material: PBMCs from blood, taken around 25 months after vaccination. As DNA, the CDR3 is TGCGCCAGCAGCTTGGACAGGGGGAACATTCAGTACTTC. The encoded protein is CASSLDRGNIQYF.